Listed here is a single TCR beta chain. Its target is unknown. Assay: immunoSEQ multiplex PCR; the TCRdb copy retains only in-frame clones and omits some. The sample yields more than 300,000 clones, approximately 86% seen once. This record comes from a study of Ad26.COV2.S vaccination and SARS-CoV-2 variants. Broader study findings: TCR breadth and depth analyses may have underestimated total T cell responses.

The CDR3 covers 13 residues. The germline V and J ends were trimmed by 5 bases and 13 bases, with 15 bases remaining between them. Treatment in this sample: about 20 received Ad26.COV2.S at low or high dose, single or two shots; about 5 received placebo; per-sample allocation not given. Each sample was drawn 63 days after the first injection (of vaccine or placebo). Sample: peripheral blood, taken in a trial of Ad26.COV2.S vaccine versus placebo. The rearrangement uses TRBV12-3 or TRBV12-4 and TRBJ1-6; D remains unclear. This receptor was obtained from a person between 18 and 65 years old who received the Ad26.COV2.S COVID-19 vaccine or a placebo. The CDR3 here is CASSPALFQPLHF. The CDR3 region has the DNA TGTGCCAGCAGTCCGGCCCTTTTTCAGCCCCTCCACTTT.